This T cell receptor (beta chain) was profiled in a study of T cell responses to AZD1222 COVID-19 vaccine. Study results and limitations: Spike-specific TCR breadth and depth both grew after two AZD1222 doses. Only a handful of AZD1222 recipients, roughly 6 in all, had baseline seropositivity. Repertoires were obtained solely post-peak T cell response.

Second-dose recipients at about 4 or about 12 weeks were treated as one pooled group. Turning to this clone: What it binds is not known.

Method: immunoSEQ multiplex PCR; TCRdb's copy keeps in-frame clones and lacks some. The sample holds roughly 35,000 clones, under 90% seen once. This TCR was sampled from an adult who received the AZD1222 COVID-19 vaccine. The specimen was peripheral blood, collected 28 days after the second AZD1222 dose.

CDR3 protein: CSVGSTTNEKLFF. The CDR3 region has the DNA TGCAGCGTTGGGTCCACAACTAATGAAAAACTGTTTTTT. The chain has TRBV29-1 and TRBJ1-4; no firm D call. V lost 4 bases and J 0 bases, leaving 6 bases between the germline ends. Germline CDR1 and CDR2: SQVTM and ANQGSEA. This CDR3 comprises 13 residues.